This T cell receptor beta chain was observed in a study of cytomegalovirus exposure and HLA in healthy donors. PCR amplification relied on 60 Vbeta primers (plus 13 Jbeta primers). The method was immunoSEQ multiplex PCR; TCRdb's version includes in-frame clones alone and lacks a portion of them. The table has about 130,000 clones, roughly 85% seen once. This clone has a single count. Trimming took off 3 bases at V and 1 base at J, with 14 bases between the two ends. The CDR3 loop spans 16 amino acids. Germline V lookup: CDR1 MNHEY, CDR2 SMNVEV (reference sequence). This chain connects TRBV27 to TRBJ2-3; no definite D call. This clonotype was sampled from a woman in her 40s in good health and CMV-seropositive. Material: PBMCs. The CDR3 DNA reads as TGTGCCAGCAGTTTCACCCCCAGGCAGGGCACAGATACGCAGTATTTT. It yields the protein CASSFTPRQGTDTQYF.